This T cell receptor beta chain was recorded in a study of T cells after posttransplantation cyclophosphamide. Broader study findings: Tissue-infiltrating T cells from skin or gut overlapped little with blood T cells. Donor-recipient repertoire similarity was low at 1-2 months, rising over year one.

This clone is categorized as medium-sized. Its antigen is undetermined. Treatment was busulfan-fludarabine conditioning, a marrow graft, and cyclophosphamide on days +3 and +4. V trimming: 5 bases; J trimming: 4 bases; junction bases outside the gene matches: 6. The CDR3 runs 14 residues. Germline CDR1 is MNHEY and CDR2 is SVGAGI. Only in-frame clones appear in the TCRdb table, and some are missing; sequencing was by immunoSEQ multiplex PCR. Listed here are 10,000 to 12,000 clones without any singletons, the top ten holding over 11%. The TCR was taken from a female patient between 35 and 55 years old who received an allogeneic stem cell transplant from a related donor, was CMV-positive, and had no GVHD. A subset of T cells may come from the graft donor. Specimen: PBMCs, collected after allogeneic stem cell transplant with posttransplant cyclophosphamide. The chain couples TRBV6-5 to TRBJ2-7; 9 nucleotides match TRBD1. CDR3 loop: CASSPGTGKYEQYF. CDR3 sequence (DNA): TGTGCCAGCAGTCCCGGGACAGGGAAATACGAGCAGTACTTC.